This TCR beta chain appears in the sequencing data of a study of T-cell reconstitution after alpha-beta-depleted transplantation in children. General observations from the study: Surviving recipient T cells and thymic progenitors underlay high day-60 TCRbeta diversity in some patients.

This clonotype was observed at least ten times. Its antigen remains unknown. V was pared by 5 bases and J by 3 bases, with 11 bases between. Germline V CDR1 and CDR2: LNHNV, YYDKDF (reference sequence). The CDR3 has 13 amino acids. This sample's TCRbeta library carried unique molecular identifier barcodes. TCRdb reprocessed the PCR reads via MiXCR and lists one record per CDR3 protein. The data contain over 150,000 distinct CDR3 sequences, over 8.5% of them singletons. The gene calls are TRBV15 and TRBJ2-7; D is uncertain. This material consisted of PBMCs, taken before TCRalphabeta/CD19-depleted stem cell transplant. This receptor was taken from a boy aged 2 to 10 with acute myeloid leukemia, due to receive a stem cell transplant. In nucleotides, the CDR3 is TGTGCCACCAGCGGCCGACGGGTCTACGAGCAGTACTTC. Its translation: CATSGRRVYEQYF.